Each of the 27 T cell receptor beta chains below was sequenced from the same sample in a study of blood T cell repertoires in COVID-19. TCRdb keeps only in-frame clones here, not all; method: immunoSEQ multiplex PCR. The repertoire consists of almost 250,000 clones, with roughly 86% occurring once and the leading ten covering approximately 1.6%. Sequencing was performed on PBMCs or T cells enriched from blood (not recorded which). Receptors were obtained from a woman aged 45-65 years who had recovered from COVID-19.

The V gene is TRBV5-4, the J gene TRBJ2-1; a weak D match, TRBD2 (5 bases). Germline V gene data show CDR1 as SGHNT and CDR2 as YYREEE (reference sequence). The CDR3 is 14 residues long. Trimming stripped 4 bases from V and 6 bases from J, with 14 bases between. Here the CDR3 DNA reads TGTGCCAGCAGCCCCTCTGCTAGCATCAATGAGCAGTTCTTC. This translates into CASSPSASINEQFF.

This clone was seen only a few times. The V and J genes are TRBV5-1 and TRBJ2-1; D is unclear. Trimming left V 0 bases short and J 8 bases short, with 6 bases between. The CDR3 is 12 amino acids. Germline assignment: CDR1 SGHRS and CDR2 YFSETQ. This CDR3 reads CASSLAFDEQFF. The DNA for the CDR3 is TGCGCCAGCAGCTTGGCTTTCGATGAGCAGTTCTTC.

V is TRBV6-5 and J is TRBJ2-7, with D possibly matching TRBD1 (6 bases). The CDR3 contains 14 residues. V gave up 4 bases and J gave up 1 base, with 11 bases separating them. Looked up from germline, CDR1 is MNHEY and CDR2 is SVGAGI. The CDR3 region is CASSSRDTSYEQYF. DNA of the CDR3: TGTGCCAGCAGTTCCCGGGACACATCCTACGAGCAGTACTTC.

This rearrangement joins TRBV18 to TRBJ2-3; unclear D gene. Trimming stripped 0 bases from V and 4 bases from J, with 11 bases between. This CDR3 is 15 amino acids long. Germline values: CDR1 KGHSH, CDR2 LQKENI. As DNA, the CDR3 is TGTGCCAGCTCACCACCAGCTAGTAACTCAGATACGCAGTATTTT. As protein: CASSPPASNSDTQYF.

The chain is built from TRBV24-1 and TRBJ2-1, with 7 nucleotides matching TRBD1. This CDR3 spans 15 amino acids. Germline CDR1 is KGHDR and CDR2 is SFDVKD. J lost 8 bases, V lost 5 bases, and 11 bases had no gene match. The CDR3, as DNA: TGTGCCACCAGTGCCCCGGGACAGATTATCGATGAGCAGTTCTTC. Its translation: CATSAPGQIIDEQFF.

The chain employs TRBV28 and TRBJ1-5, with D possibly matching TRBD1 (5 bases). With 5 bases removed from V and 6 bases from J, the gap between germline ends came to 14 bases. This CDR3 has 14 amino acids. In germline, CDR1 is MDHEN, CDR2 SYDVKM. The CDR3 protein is CASSPWQGSQPQHF. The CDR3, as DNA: TGTGCCAGCAGTCCATGGCAGGGCAGTCAGCCCCAGCATTTT.

Here the CDR3 DNA reads TGTGCCAGCAGCTTAGTGAGAAATCAGCCCCAGCATTTT. Its translation is CASSLVRNQPQHF. The rearrangement joins TRBV7-2 to TRBJ1-5; D is undetermined. Trimming cost V 1 base and J 4 bases, with 5 bases left between them. CDR3 size: 13 residues. Germline CDR1 SGHTA, CDR2 FQGNSA. Full variable domain (rest looked up from reference TRBV7-2 and TRBJ1-5): GAGVSQSPSNKVTEKGKDVELRCDPISGHTALYWYRQSLGQGLEFLIYFQGNSAPDKSGLPSDRFSAERTGGSVSTLTIQRTQQEDSAVYLCASSLVRNQPQHFGDGTRLSIL.

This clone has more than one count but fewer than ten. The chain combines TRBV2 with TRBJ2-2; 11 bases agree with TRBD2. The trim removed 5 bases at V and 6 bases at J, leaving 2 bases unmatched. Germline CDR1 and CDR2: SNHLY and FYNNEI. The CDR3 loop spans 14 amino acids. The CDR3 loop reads CASSLLAGAGELFF. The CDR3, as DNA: TGTGCCAGCAGTCTACTAGCGGGAGCCGGGGAGCTGTTTTTT.

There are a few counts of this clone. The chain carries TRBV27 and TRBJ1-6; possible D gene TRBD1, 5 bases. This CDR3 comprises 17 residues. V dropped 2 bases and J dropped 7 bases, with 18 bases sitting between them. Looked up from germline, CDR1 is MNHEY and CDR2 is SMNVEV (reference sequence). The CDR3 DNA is TGTGCCAGCAGTTTACTGGGACTGCAAAGAGGCAATTCACCCCTCCACTTT. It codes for CASSLLGLQRGNSPLHF.

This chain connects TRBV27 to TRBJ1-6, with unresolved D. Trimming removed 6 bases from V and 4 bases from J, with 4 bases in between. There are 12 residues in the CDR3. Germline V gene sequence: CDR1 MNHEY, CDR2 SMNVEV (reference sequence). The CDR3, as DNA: TGTGCCAGCAGCAAATATAATTCACCCCTCCACTTT. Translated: CASSKYNSPLHF.

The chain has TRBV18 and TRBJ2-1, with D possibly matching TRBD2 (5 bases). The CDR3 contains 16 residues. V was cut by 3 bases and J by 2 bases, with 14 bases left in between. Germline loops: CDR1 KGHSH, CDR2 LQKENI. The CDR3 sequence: CASSPPRAATYNEQFF. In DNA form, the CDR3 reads TGTGCCAGCTCACCCCCTAGAGCGGCGACCTACAATGAGCAGTTCTTC. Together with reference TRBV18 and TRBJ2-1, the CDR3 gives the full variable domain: NAGVMQNPRHLVRRRGQEARLRCSPMKGHSHVYWYRQLPEEGLKFMVYLQKENIIDESGMPKERFSAEFPKEGPSILRIQQVVRGDSAAYFCASSPPRAATYNEQFFGPGTRLTVL.

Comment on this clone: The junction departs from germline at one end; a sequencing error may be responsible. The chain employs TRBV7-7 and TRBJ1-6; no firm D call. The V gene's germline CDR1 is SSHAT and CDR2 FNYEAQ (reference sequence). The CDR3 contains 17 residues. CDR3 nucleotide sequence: TGTGCTAGCAGCTTACGGATCCGGGTGTCGTATAATTCACCCCTCCACTTT. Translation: CASSLRIRVSYNSPLHF.

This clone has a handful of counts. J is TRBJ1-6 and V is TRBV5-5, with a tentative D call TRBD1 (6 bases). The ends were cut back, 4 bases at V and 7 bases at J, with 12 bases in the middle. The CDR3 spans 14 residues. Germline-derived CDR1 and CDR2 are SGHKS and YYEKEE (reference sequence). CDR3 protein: CASSPGTKNSPLHF. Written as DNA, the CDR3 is TGTGCCAGCAGCCCTGGGACAAAAAATTCACCCCTCCACTTT.

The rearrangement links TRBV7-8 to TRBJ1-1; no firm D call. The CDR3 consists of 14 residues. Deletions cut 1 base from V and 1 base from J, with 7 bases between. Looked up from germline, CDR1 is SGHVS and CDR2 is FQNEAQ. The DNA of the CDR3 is TGTGCCAGCAGCTTAGTCCTAGGGAACACTGAAGCTTTCTTT. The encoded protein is CASSLVLGNTEAFF.

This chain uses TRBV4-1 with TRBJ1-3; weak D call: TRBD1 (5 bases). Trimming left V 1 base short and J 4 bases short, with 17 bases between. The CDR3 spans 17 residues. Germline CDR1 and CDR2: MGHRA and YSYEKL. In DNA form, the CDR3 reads TGCGCCAGCAGCCAAGCGGGGGGACCAGGCTACGGAAACACCATATATTTT. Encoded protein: CASSQAGGPGYGNTIYF.

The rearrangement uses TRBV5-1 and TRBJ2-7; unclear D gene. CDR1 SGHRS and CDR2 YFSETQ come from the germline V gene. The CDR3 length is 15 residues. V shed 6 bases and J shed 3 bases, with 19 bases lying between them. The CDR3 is CASILPRSKIYEQYF. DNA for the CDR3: TGCGCCAGCATCCTCCCTCGGTCCAAAATCTACGAGCAGTACTTC.

CDR3 protein: CASAPDRSSYEQYF. The CDR3 bases are TGTGCCAGCGCCCCGGACAGGAGCTCCTACGAGCAGTACTTC. The chain links TRBV2 to TRBJ2-7; 7 bases are a match to TRBD1. This CDR3 is 14 amino acids long. Trimming at V came to 8 bases and at J to 0 bases, leaving 7 bases not matched to a gene. Germline V CDR1 and CDR2: SNHLY, FYNNEI.

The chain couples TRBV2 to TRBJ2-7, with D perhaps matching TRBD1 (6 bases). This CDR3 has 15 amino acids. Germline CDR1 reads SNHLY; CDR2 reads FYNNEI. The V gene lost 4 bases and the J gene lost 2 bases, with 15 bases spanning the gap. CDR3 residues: CASSGQQGPTYEQYF. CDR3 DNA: TGTGCCAGCAGTGGGCAACAGGGTCCGACCTACGAGCAGTACTTC. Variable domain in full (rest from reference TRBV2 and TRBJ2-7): EPEVTQTPSHQVTQMGQEVILRCVPISNHLYFYWYRQILGQKVEFLVSFYNNEISEKSEIFDDQFSVERPDGSNFTLKIRSTKLEDSAMYFCASSGQQGPTYEQYFGPGTRLTVT.

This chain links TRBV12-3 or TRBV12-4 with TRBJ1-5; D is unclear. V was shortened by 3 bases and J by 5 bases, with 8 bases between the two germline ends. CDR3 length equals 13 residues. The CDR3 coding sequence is TGTGCCAGCAGTTTCGGAGCGGATCAGCCCCAGCATTTT. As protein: CASSFGADQPQHF.

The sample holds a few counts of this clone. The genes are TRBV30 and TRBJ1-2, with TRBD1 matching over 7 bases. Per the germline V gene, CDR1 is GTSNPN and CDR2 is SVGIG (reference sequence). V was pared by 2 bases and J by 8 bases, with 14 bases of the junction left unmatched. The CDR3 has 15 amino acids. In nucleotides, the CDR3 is TGTGCCTGGAGTTGGTACAGGGGAGGAATTAGGGGCTACACCTTC. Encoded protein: CAWSWYRGGIRGYTF.

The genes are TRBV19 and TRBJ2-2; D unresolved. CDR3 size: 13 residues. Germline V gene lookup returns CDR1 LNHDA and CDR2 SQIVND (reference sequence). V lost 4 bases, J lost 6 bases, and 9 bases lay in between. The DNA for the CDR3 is TGTGCCAGTAGTACTTCCCCCCCCGGGGAGCTGTTTTTT. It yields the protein CASSTSPPGELFF.

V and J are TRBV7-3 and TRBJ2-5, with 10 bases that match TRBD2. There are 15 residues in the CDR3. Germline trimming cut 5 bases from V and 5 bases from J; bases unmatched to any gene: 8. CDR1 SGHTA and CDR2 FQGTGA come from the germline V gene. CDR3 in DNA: TGTGCCAGCAGCATTAGCGGGAGGCCGGGGGAGACCCAGTACTTC. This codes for CASSISGRPGETQYF.

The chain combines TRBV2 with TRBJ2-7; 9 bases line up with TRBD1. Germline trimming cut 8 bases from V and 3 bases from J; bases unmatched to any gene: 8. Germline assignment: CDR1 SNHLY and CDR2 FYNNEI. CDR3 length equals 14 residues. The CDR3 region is CASLYGTGFYEQYF. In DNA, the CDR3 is TGTGCCAGCCTTTACGGGACAGGGTTCTACGAGCAGTACTTC.

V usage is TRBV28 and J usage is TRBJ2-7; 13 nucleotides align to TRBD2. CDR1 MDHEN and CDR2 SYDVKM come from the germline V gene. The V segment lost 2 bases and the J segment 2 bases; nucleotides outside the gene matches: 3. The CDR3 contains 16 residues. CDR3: CASSLPLAGGPYEQYF. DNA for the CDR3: TGTGCCAGCAGTTTACCACTAGCGGGAGGGCCCTACGAGCAGTACTTC.

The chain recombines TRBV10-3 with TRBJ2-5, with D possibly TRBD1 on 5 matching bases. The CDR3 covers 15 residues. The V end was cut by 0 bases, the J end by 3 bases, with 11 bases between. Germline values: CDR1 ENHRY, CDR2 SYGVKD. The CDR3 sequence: CAISESGKGKETQYF. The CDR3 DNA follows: TGTGCCATCAGTGAGTCGGGGAAGGGGAAAGAGACCCAGTACTTC.

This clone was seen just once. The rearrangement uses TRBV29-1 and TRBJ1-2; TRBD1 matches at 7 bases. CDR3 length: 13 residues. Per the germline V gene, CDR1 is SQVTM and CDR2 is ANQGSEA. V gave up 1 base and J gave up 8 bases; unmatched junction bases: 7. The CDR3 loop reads CSVEGTGTVGYTF. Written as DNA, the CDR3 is TGCAGCGTTGAAGGGACCGGGACAGTAGGCTACACCTTC.

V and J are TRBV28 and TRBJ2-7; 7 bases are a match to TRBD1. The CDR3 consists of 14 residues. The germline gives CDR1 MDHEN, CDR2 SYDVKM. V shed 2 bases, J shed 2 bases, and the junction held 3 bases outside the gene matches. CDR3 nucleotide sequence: TGTGCCAGCAGTTTAACACAGGGGCCCTACGAGCAGTACTTC. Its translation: CASSLTQGPYEQYF.